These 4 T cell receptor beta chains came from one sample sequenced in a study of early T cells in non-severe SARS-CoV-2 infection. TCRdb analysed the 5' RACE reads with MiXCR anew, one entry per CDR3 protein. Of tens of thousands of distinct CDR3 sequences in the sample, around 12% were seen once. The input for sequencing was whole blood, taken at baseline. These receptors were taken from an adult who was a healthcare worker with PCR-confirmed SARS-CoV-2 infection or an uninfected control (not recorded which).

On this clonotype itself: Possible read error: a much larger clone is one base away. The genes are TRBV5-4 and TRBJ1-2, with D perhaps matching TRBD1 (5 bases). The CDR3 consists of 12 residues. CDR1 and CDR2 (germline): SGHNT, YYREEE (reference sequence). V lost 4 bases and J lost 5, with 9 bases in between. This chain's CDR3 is CASSDTGYGYTF. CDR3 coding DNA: TGTGCCAGCAGCGATACAGGATATGGCTACACCTTC. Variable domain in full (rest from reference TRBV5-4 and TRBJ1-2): ETGVTQSPTHLIKTRGQQVTLRCSSQSGHNTVSWYQQALGQGPQFIFQYYREEENGRGNFPPRFSGLQFPNYSSELNVNALELDDSALYLCASSDTGYGYTFGSGTRLTVV.

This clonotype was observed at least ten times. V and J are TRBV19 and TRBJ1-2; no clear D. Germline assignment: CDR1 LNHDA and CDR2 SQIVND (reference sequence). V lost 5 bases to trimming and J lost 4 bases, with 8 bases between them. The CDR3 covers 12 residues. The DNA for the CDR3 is TGTGCCAGTAGTCTTTCCACCTATGGCTACACCTTC. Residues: CASSLSTYGYTF.

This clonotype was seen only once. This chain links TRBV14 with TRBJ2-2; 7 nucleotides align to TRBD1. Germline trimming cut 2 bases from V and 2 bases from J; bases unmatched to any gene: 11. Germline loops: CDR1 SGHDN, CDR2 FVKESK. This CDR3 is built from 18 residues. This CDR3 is CASSQNPTWDRNTGELFF. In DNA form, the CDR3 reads TGTGCCAGCAGCCAAAACCCCACTTGGGACAGAAACACCGGGGAGCTGTTTTTT.

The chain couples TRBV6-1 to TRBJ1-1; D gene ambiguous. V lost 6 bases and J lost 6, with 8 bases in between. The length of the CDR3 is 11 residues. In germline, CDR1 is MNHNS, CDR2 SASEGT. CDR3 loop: CASRGLAEAFF. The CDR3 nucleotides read TGTGCCAGCAGGGGCCTCGCTGAAGCTTTCTTT.